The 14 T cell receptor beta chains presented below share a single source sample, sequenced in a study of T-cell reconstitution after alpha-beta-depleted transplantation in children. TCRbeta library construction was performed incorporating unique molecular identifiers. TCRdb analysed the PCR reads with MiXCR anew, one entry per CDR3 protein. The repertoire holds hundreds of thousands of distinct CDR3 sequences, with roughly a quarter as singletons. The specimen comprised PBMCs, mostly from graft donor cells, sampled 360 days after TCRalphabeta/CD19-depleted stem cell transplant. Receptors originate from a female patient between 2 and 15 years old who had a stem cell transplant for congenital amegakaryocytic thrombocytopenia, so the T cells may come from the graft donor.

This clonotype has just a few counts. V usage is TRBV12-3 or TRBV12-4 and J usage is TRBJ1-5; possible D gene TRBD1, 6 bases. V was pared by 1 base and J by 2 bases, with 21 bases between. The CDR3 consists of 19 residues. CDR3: CASSLGAGGGGGRNQPQHF. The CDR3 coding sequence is TGTGCCAGCAGTTTAGGGGCAGGTGGAGGGGGAGGTCGCAATCAGCCCCAGCATTTT.

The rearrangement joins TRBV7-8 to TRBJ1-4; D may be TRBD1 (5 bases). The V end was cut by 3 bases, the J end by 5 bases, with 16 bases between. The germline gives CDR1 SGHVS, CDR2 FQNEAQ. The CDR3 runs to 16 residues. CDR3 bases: TGTGCCAGCAGCTTTCCCGTGGGGGGGAAGAATGAAAAACTGTTTTTT. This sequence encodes CASSFPVGGKNEKLFF.

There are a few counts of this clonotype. CDR3 in amino acids: CASSAPSAQYF. CDR3 nucleotide sequence: TGTGCCAGCAGTGCCCCTTCGGCGCAGTATTTT. The V and J genes are TRBV28 and TRBJ2-3; D is unclear. The CDR3 extends over 11 amino acids. Trimming cost V 5 bases and J 10 bases, with 10 bases left between them. Per the germline V gene, CDR1 is MDHEN and CDR2 is SYDVKM.

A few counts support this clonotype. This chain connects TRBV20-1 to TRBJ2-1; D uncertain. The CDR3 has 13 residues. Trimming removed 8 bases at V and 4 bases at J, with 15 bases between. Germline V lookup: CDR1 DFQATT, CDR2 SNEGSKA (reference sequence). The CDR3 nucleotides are TGCAGTCTAGACCAAAAAGGGTACAATGAGCAGTTCTTC. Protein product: CSLDQKGYNEQFF.

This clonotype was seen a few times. The CDR3 reads CASRISRDRGWQPQHF. In DNA form, the CDR3 reads TGTGCCAGCAGAATCAGCCGGGACAGGGGTTGGCAGCCCCAGCATTTT. The chain carries TRBV28 and TRBJ1-5; 10 positions match TRBD1. Germline lookup yields CDR1 MDHEN and CDR2 SYDVKM. The CDR3 has 16 amino acids. The J segment lost 7 bases and the V segment lost 6 bases, leaving 12 bases of the junction unmatched.

The CDR3 reads CASSFGTVPTDTQYF. For the CDR3, the DNA is TGCGCCAGCAGCTTCGGGACAGTTCCCACAGATACGCAGTATTTT. The J gene is TRBJ2-3, the V gene TRBV5-1, with 7 bases fitting TRBD1. V lost 2 bases, J lost 2 bases, and 5 bases stayed unmatched. Germline V gives CDR1 SGHRS, CDR2 YFSETQ. The CDR3 contains 15 residues. The complete variable domain, with remaining parts taken from reference TRBV5-1 and TRBJ2-3, reads KAGVTQTPRYLIKTRGQQVTLSCSPISGHRSVSWYQQTPGQGLQFLFEYFSETQRNKGNFPGRFSGRQFSNSRSEMNVSTLELGDSALYLCASSFGTVPTDTQYFGPGTRLTVL.

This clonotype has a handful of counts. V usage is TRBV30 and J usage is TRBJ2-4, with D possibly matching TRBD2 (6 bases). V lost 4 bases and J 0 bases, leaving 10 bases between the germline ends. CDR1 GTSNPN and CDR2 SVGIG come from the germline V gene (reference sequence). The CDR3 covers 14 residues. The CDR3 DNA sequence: TGTGCCTGGAATCCGGGACTAGCCAAAAACATTCAGTACTTC. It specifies CAWNPGLAKNIQYF.

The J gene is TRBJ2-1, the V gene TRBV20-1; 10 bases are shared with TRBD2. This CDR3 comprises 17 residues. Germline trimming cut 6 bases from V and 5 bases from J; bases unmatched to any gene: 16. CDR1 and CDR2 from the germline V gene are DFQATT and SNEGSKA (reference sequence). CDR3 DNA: TGCAGTGCCGTTGTGGTAGCGGGAGGCCGGGGGCACAATGAGCAGTTCTTC. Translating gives CSAVVVAGGRGHNEQFF.

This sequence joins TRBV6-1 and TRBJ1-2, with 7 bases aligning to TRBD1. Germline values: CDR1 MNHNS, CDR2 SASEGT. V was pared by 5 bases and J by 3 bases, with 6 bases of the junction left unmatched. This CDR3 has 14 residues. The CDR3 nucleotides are TGTGCCAGCAGTCCACCGGGACAGTACTATGGCTACACCTTC. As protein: CASSPPGQYYGYTF.

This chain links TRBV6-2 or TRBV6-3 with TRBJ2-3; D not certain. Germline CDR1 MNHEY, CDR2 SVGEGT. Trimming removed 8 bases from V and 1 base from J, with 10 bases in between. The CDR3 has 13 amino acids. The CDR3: CASERTRTDTQYF. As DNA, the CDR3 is TGTGCCAGCGAAAGGACCCGCACAGATACGCAGTATTTT.

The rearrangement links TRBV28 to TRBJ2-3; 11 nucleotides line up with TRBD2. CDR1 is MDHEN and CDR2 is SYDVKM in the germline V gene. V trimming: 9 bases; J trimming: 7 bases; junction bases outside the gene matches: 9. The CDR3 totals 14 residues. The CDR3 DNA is TGTGCCAGTTTAGCGGGAGGGCCGTGGTATACGCAGTATTTT. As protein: CASLAGGPWYTQYF.

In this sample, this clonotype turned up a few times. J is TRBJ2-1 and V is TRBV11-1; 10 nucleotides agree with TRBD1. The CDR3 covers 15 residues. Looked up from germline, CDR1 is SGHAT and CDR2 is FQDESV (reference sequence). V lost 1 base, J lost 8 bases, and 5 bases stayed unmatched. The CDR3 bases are TGTGCCAGCAGCTTAGAGGACAGGGGGTGGGATGAGCAGTTCTTC. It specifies CASSLEDRGWDEQFF.

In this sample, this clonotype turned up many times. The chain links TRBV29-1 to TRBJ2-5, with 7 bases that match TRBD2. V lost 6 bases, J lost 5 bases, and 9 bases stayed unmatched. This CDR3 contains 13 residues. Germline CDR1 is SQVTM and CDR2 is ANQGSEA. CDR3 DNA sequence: TGCAGCGTGAGGTCTAGCGGTGGGGAGACCCAGTACTTC. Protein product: CSVRSSGGETQYF.

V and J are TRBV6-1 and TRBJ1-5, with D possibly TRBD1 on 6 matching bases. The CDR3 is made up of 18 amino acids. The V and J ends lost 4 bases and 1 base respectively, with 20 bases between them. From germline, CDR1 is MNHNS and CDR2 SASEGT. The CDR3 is CASSGPQGLMVSNQPQHF. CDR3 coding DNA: TGTGCCAGCAGTGGGCCGCAGGGGTTAATGGTGAGCAATCAGCCCCAGCATTTT.